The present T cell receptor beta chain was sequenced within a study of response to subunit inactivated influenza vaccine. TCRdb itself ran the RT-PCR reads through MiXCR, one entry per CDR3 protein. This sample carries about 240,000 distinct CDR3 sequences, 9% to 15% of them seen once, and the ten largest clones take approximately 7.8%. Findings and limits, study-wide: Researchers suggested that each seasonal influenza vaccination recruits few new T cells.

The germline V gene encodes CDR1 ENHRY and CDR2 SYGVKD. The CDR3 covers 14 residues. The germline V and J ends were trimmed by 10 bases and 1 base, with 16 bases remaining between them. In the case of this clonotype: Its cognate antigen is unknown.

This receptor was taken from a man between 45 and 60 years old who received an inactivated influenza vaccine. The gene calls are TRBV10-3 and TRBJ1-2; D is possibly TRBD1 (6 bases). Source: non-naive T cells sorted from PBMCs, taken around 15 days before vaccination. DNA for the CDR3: TGTGCCACGGGGATGCGGGACAATAACTATGGCTACACCTTC. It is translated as CATGMRDNNYGYTF.